This is a list of T cell receptor beta chains from one sample in a study of identifying expanded T cells in peripheral blood. Generated by immunoSEQ multiplex PCR, the TCRdb table keeps only in-frame clones and is missing some. The sample includes roughly 130,000 clones, about 86% of them seen just once. The sample was blood. The origin of the receptors is a person between 18 and 75 years old in good health. The CDR3 runs from the conserved cysteine through the conserved F or W. The order of the fields is J gene, D gene, clone size, V gene, CDR3 protein, CDR3 DNA. A D gene is named only where the DNA matches it firmly. The size entry is marked missing in some rows and otherwise reads once, few, many or a size class.

TRBJ2-1,TRBD2,-,TRBV5-1,CASSLPSGVNEQFF,TGCGCCAGCAGCTTGCCTAGCGGGGTCAATGAGCAGTTCTTC
TRBJ2-7,-,-,TRBV14,CASSLGIREQYF,TGTGCCAGCAGCCTCGGGATCCGCGAGCAGTACTTC
TRBJ1-1,-,-,TRBV5-1,CASRQHLRDSTEAFF,TGCGCCAGCAGGCAACACCTAAGGGATAGCACTGAAGCTTTCTTT
TRBJ2-3,TRBD2,-,TRBV2,CASSEAGLAVDTQYF,TGTGCCAGCAGTGAAGCTGGACTAGCGGTAGATACGCAGTATTTT
TRBJ1-6,TRBD1,-,TRBV30,CAWTGGFLGSPLHF,TGTGCCTGGACAGGGGGTTTCTTGGGTTCACCCCTCCACTTT
TRBJ1-5,-,-,TRBV10-2,CASNPGISNQPQHF,TGCGCCAGCAATCCAGGGATCAGCAATCAGCCCCAGCATTTT
TRBJ1-4,-,-,TRBV6-6,CASSYRQGTNEKLFF,TGTGCCAGCAGTTACCGCCAGGGTACTAATGAAAAACTGTTTTTT
TRBJ1-2,-,-,TRBV20-1,CSAREHYGYTF,TGCAGTGCTAGAGAACACTATGGCTACACCTTC
TRBJ2-1,TRBD2,-,TRBV10-3,CAIRREPLYNEQFF,TGTGCCATCAGGCGGGAGCCCCTCTACAATGAGCAGTTCTTC
TRBJ2-1,TRBD2,-,TRBV5-1,CASSLAGGYEQFF,TGCGCCAGCAGCTTGGCCGGGGGGTATGAGCAGTTCTTC
TRBJ1-3,-,-,TRBV7-8,CASSLIAGRRGNTIYF,TGTGCCAGCAGCTTAATCGCAGGGAGGCGTGGAAACACCATATATTTT
TRBJ1-1,-,once,TRBV7-3,CASSPQLGTEAFF,TGTGCCAGCAGCCCCCAGCTGGGGACTGAAGCTTTCTTT
TRBJ2-5,-,-,TRBV4-1,CASSQSIGEFETQYF,TGCGCCAGCAGCCAATCGATAGGGGAGTTCGAGACCCAGTACTTC
TRBJ2-5,TRBD2,-,TRBV14,CASSHLAGGQQETQYF,TGTGCCAGCAGCCACCTAGCGGGGGGGCAACAAGAGACCCAGTACTTC
TRBJ2-5,-,-,TRBV19,CASSTPGLNQETQYF,TGTGCCAGTAGTACCCCCGGACTGAACCAAGAGACCCAGTACTTC
TRBJ2-1,-,-,TRBV4-1,CASSQGYNEQFF,TGCGCCAGCAGCCAGGGGTACAATGAGCAGTTCTTC
TRBJ1-2,-,-,TRBV19,CASSWGGSNYGYTF,TGTGCCAGTAGCTGGGGGGGATCTAACTATGGCTACACCTTC
TRBJ1-6,-,-,TRBV30,CAWSVLRGRLSPLHF,TGTGCCTGGAGTGTACTTAGGGGGAGGCTTTCACCCCTCCACTTT
TRBJ1-1,-,few,TRBV5-6,CASSLRPATEAFF,TGTGCCAGCAGCTTGCGGCCGGCGACTGAAGCTTTCTTT
TRBJ2-3,TRBD2,-,TRBV27,CASSTWTSGRSGTDTQYF,TGTGCCAGCAGTACGTGGACTAGCGGGAGAAGTGGCACAGATACGCAGTATTTT
TRBJ2-1,-,-,TRBV7-3,CASSLTFEASSYNEQFF,TGTGCCAGCAGCTTAACGTTCGAGGCGTCAAGCTACAATGAGCAGTTCTTC
TRBJ2-5,-,-,TRBV18,CASSLDRTETQYF,TGTGCCAGCTCTCTTGACAGGACAGAGACCCAGTACTTC
TRBJ1-6,TRBD1,-,TRBV11-3,CASSKDRNSPLHF,TGTGCCAGCAGCAAGGACAGGAATTCACCCCTCCACTTT
TRBJ2-5,TRBD1,-,TRBV7-9,CASTSQGARGETQYF,TGTGCCAGCACCTCACAGGGGGCGCGAGGGGAGACCCAGTACTTC
TRBJ1-2,-,-,TRBV19,CASSMRQVNNYGYTF,TGTGCCAGTAGTATGCGGCAGGTGAATAACTATGGCTACACCTTC
TRBJ2-3,TRBD2,-,TRBV5-5,CASSLASGGTDTQYF,TGTGCCAGCAGCTTGGCTAGCGGGGGCACAGATACGCAGTATTTT
TRBJ2-2,TRBD2,-,TRBV10-3,CAIRDLAGGPVESAGELFF,TGTGCCATCAGGGATCTAGCGGGAGGGCCCGTAGAATCCGCCGGGGAGCTGTTTTTT
TRBJ2-7,-,few,TRBV28,CASHSSPGLGYEQYF,TGTGCCAGCCATTCCAGTCCGGGATTAGGCTACGAGCAGTACTTC
TRBJ2-7,-,few,TRBV13,CASSFSGSSYEQYF,TGTGCCAGCAGCTTTTCAGGGAGCTCCTACGAGCAGTACTTC
TRBJ2-5,TRBD2,-,TRBV7-3,CASSPGLAGETQYF,TGTGCCAGCAGCCCCGGACTAGCGGGTGAGACCCAGTACTTC
TRBJ2-3,-,once,TRBV21-1,CASTASGRRTDTQYF,TGTGCCAGCACCGCTAGCGGGAGGAGAACAGATACGCAGTATTTT
TRBJ2-3,-,-,TRBV9,CASSVDQGGGNTQYF,TGTGCCAGCAGCGTAGACCAGGGAGGGGGAAATACGCAGTATTTT
TRBJ2-7,TRBD2,-,TRBV19,CASSIRPGTSGRHEQYF,TGTGCCAGTAGTATCCGCCCAGGGACTAGCGGGAGGCACGAGCAGTACTTC
TRBJ1-6,TRBD1,few,TRBV4-3,CASSQVPGQGSYNSPLHF,TGCGCCAGCAGCCAAGTCCCGGGACAGGGATCCTATAATTCACCCCTCCACTTT
TRBJ1-5,-,-,TRBV6-6,CASSYSMLGAQHF,TGTGCCAGCAGTTACTCGATGCTGGGAGCCCAGCATTTT
TRBJ2-1,TRBD2,-,TRBV25-1,CASSELRRGGSYNEQFF,TGTGCCAGCAGTGAATTAAGGCGGGGGGGATCCTACAATGAGCAGTTCTTC
TRBJ2-7,TRBD1,-,TRBV19,CASSIDLRGQGSREQYF,TGTGCCAGTAGTATAGATCTGCGGGGACAGGGGTCTCGCGAGCAGTACTTC
TRBJ1-6,-,-,TRBV11-1,CASSSYTNSPLHF,TGTGCCAGCAGCTCGTACACGAATTCACCCCTCCACTTT
TRBJ1-1,TRBD1,once,TRBV19,CASSARGQAFF,TGTGCCAGCTCCGCCAGGGGGCAAGCTTTCTTT